Reported below is one T cell receptor (beta chain). What it binds is unknown. TCRdb keeps only in-frame clones here, not all; method: immunoSEQ multiplex PCR. The sample has 300,000 to 350,000 clones; about 80% are singletons. CDR3 length: 12 residues. Trimming took off 5 bases at V and 6 bases at J, with 7 bases between the two ends. CDR1 is SNHLY, CDR2 FYNNEI, per germline. This specimen comes from a study of cytotoxic CD8 clonotypes in ibrutinib-treated CLL. For the study at large: Response samples followed a median about 12 months of treatment, range 6 to 36. Findings of the study overall: The study found baseline clonality above age-matched healthy donors, tracking circulating CD8+ T-cell counts. Public clonotypes occurred uncommonly; on treatment, they contracted or remained stable.

The chain links TRBV2 to TRBJ2-2; TRBD1 or TRBD2 may be the D gene (5 bases each). The clonotype originates from a human donor with chronic lymphocytic leukemia. Here the sequenced sample was PBMCs, taken before ibrutinib treatment. The CDR3 sequence is CASSRGAGELFF. CDR3 in DNA: TGTGCCAGCAGTCGAGGGGCCGGGGAGCTGTTTTTT.